This T cell receptor (beta chain) appears in the sequencing data of a study of patients and donors after allogeneic stem cell transplantation. This CDR3 comprises 13 residues. Deletions cut 5 bases from V and 1 base from J, with 5 bases between. CDR1 is SEHNR, CDR2 FQNEAQ, per germline (reference sequence). TCRdb used MiXCR to reprocess the RT-PCR reads, holding one entry per CDR3 protein. The sample includes 70,000 to 95,000 distinct CDR3 sequences, roughly 4.9% of them seen just once. This chain uses TRBV7-9 with TRBJ2-2; D gene ambiguous. Input material: blood, either unsorted or a sorted T cell fraction (not recorded which). This clonotype originated in a human donor who was either an allogeneic HSCT recipient or a stem cell or donor lymphocyte infusion donor (not recorded which). It is not recorded whose cells these are; they may come from a transplant donor. CDR3 DNA sequence: TGTGCCAGCAGCCGACAGAACACCGGGGAGCTGTTTTTT. It yields the protein CASSRQNTGELFF.